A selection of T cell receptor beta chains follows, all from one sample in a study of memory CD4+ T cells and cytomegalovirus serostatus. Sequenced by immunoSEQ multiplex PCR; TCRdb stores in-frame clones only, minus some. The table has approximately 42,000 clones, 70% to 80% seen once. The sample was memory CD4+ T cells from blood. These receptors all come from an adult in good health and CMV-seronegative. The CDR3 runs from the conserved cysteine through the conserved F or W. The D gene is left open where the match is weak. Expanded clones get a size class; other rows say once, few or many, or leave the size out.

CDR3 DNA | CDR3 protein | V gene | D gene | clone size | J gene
TGTGCCAGCAGCTTAGAGGGAGCCTCCTACAATGAGCAGTTCTTC | CASSLEGASYNEQFF | TRBV11-2 | - | once | TRBJ2-1
TGTGCCAGCACCAGATCCCGGGACAGCTATGGCTACACCTTC | CASTRSRDSYGYTF | TRBV6-5 | TRBD1 | few | TRBJ1-2
TGTGCCAGCTCACCAATGGAGGTGTCGATGGGCACTGAAGCTTTCTTT | CASSPMEVSMGTEAFF | TRBV18 | - | - | TRBJ1-1
TGTGCCAGTAGTATAGCAGGAGCTTCGGAGACCCAGTACTTC | CASSIAGASETQYF | TRBV19 | - | - | TRBJ2-5
TGTGCCAGCAGCTTAGGAGGGGGCAGCCGGGGGGACACCATATATTTT | CASSLGGGSRGDTIYF | TRBV7-2 | TRBD1 | - | TRBJ1-3
TGTGCCTGGAGTTCAGGGAGGGTGTACAATGAGCAGTTCTTC | CAWSSGRVYNEQFF | TRBV30 | TRBD2 | - | TRBJ2-1
TGTGCCAGCAGCTTAAGGGGACAGGCGAACACTGAAGCTTTCTTT | CASSLRGQANTEAFF | TRBV11-2 | TRBD1 | - | TRBJ1-1
TGCAGCGCACTTCGGGGGGAGGAGACCCAGTACTTC | CSALRGEETQYF | TRBV29-1 | TRBD2 | - | TRBJ2-5
TGTGCCAGCAGCGTCCAGGGATCCTACAATGAGCAGTTCTTC | CASSVQGSYNEQFF | TRBV9 | - | - | TRBJ2-1
TGCGCCAGCAGCCAAACCCAAGGACTAGCGGGAGTGGTGACCGGGGAGCTGTTTTTT | CASSQTQGLAGVVTGELFF | TRBV4-1 | TRBD2 | - | TRBJ2-2
TGTGCCAGTACCCCCCAGCGGAATGAAAAACTGTTTTTT | CASTPQRNEKLFF | TRBV19 | - | - | TRBJ1-4
TGTGCCAGCAGCTCGCACAGGGCTTACAATCAGCCCCAGCATTTT | CASSSHRAYNQPQHF | TRBV7-2 | - | - | TRBJ1-5
TGTGCCAGCAGCTTAGAGGCAACGGGAGGGGAGCAGTTCTTC | CASSLEATGGEQFF | TRBV7-3 | TRBD2 | once | TRBJ2-1
TGTGCCAGCAGCTCGAACTCACCCTTAAGGACAGCAGTCGAGCAGTACTTC | CASSSNSPLRTAVEQYF | TRBV11-2 | - | - | TRBJ2-7
TGTGCCAGCAGTCCAGCAGGACGGGCGGGTGAAAAACTGTTTTTT | CASSPAGRAGEKLFF | TRBV7-9 | - | - | TRBJ1-4
TGTGCCAGCAGCTTAGCAGGAGCTAGCTACACCTTC | CASSLAGASYTF | TRBV7-9 | - | - | TRBJ1-2
TGTGCCAGCAGCGTAGACGGGGATATGACAGATACGCAGTATTTT | CASSVDGDMTDTQYF | TRBV9 | - | - | TRBJ2-3
TGTGCCAGCAGCTTTGGGGACAGGTCCTACGAGCAGTACTTC | CASSFGDRSYEQYF | TRBV7-8 | TRBD1 | once | TRBJ2-7
TGCAGCACTTTAAAGAACACTGAAGCTTTCTTT | CSTLKNTEAFF | TRBV29-1 | - | few | TRBJ1-1
TGTGCCAGCAGTCGGGACGGATTCTACGAGCAGTACTTC | CASSRDGFYEQYF | TRBV6-5 | - | - | TRBJ2-7
TGTGCCAGCTCACCCCGTGATGACGAGCAGTACTTC | CASSPRDDEQYF | TRBV18 | - | - | TRBJ2-7
TGCAGCGCTCTAGTGCTGGCAGGGTTTGGCTACACCTTC | CSALVLAGFGYTF | TRBV29-1 | - | - | TRBJ1-2
TGTGCCAGCAGCTTAGTACGTTTGAACACTGAAGCTTTCTTT | CASSLVRLNTEAFF | TRBV11-3 | - | - | TRBJ1-1
TGTGCCAGCAGCCCCTTGGTCGGGACAGGCTATGGCTACACCTTC | CASSPLVGTGYGYTF | TRBV7-2 | TRBD1 | few | TRBJ1-2
TGTGCCAGCAGCCCTTATCTGGGGGAGTTCTCCTACAATGAGCAGTTCTTC | CASSPYLGEFSYNEQFF | TRBV5-6 | - | - | TRBJ2-1
TGCGCCAGCAGCTTGGAGGGACGGAGCAATCAGCCCCAGCATTTT | CASSLEGRSNQPQHF | TRBV5-1 | - | few | TRBJ1-5
TGTGCCAGCAGCGCCCCCCCTAGAATCTCCTACAATGAGCAGTTCTTC | CASSAPPRISYNEQFF | TRBV7-9 | - | - | TRBJ2-1
TGCGCCACTAGGGGGAAGAGCGGGAGTGAGACCCAGTACTTC | CATRGKSGSETQYF | TRBV10-2 | TRBD2 | - | TRBJ2-5
TGTGCCAGCAGCTTGAGGGGGCGGGAGATGAACACTGAAGCTTTCTTT | CASSLRGREMNTEAFF | TRBV7-8 | TRBD1 | - | TRBJ1-1
TGTGCCAGCGCCCCAAGATTTGGGAATGAGCAGTTCTTC | CASAPRFGNEQFF | TRBV7-7 | - | - | TRBJ2-1
TGTGCCAGCAGTGTTCATTTCACTGAAGCTTTCTTT | CASSVHFTEAFF | TRBV6-1 | - | - | TRBJ1-1
TGTGCCAGCAGCTTATTCGGCCGTACCGGGGAGCTGTTTTTT | CASSLFGRTGELFF | TRBV7-8 | - | - | TRBJ2-2
TGTGCCACCAGCAGAGATGGAGGAAATCAGCCCCAGCATTTT | CATSRDGGNQPQHF | TRBV15 | - | - | TRBJ1-5
TGTGCCAGCAGCTCCGGGCTAGCAGGTGAGCAGTACTTC | CASSSGLAGEQYF | TRBV11-1 | - | - | TRBJ2-7
TGTGCCAGCAGCGTGCAGCTTGGGGGAGGGGAGACCCAGTACTTC | CASSVQLGGGETQYF | TRBV5-4 | TRBD2 | once | TRBJ2-5
TGTGCCAGCAGCCAATTTACTAGCGGGAAAGGCATTCAGTACTTC | CASSQFTSGKGIQYF | TRBV16 | TRBD2 | - | TRBJ2-4
TGCAGCGTTACAGGGGCCGGGGAGCTGTTTTTT | CSVTGAGELFF | TRBV29-1 | TRBD1 | few | TRBJ2-2
TGTGCCAGCAGCTTCGGGACTAGGGGTGGGACCCAGTACTTC | CASSFGTRGGTQYF | TRBV7-2 | TRBD2 | - | TRBJ2-5
TGTGCCCGGGGAAGGGGGGACACTGAAGCTTTCTTT | CARGRGDTEAFF | TRBV30 | - | few | TRBJ1-1
TGCGCCAGCAGCTCACAGGGGGCTTCGTCCTACGAGCAGTACTTC | CASSSQGASSYEQYF | TRBV5-1 | TRBD1 | - | TRBJ2-7
TGCAGCGTTGCGTCGAGCGGGAGTTCTAGCACAGATACGCAGTATTTT | CSVASSGSSSTDTQYF | TRBV29-1 | TRBD2 | - | TRBJ2-3
TGTGCCAGCAGTCCACACTCTGGGGCCAACGTCCTGACTTTC | CASSPHSGANVLTF | TRBV28 | - | - | TRBJ2-6
TGTGCCAGCAAGCGCCAATTCTACGAGCAGTACTTC | CASKRQFYEQYF | TRBV2 | - | - | TRBJ2-7
TGTGCCAGCAGCTCAAAAGCGGGGCCCCCGGATACGCAGTATTTT | CASSSKAGPPDTQYF | TRBV5-4 | TRBD2 | - | TRBJ2-3
TGTGCCAGCAGCCGGGACAGGGTAGGAAATCAGCCCCAGCATTTT | CASSRDRVGNQPQHF | TRBV7-9 | TRBD1 | - | TRBJ1-5
TGTGCCAGCAGTTTCACAGGGTCTGGGACCCAGTACTTC | CASSFTGSGTQYF | TRBV11-2 | - | - | TRBJ2-5
TGCAGTGCTAGAGGGGGGAATGAGCAGTTCTTC | CSARGGNEQFF | TRBV20-1 | - | - | TRBJ2-1
TGTGCCAGCAGCTCATTCCGGGACAGGGGGGGTAACTATGGCTACACCTTC | CASSSFRDRGGNYGYTF | TRBV7-9 | TRBD1 | - | TRBJ1-2
TGTGCCAGCAGCTTAGGCACAGGGGCCGAAGCTTTCTTT | CASSLGTGAEAFF | TRBV7-6 | TRBD1 | - | TRBJ1-1
TGTGCCAGCATCCCGGGGTTAGCCAAAAACATTCAGTACTTC | CASIPGLAKNIQYF | TRBV2 | - | - | TRBJ2-4
TGTGCCAGCAGCTTTGACATCAACAATCAGCCCCAGCATTTT | CASSFDINNQPQHF | TRBV5-5 | - | - | TRBJ1-5